Shown below are 10 T cell receptor beta chains from a single sample sequenced in a study of blood T cell repertoires in COVID-19. TCRdb keeps only in-frame clones here, not all; method: immunoSEQ multiplex PCR. This sample carries 110,000 or so clones, 85% to 90% of them seen once, and the ten largest clones take approximately 28%. Input material: peripheral blood. These receptors came from a man between 65 and 79 years old with active or convalescent COVID-19.

The chain carries TRBV7-2 and TRBJ1-2, with unresolved D. This CDR3 has 15 amino acids. V was shortened by 2 bases and J by 2 bases, with 12 bases between the two germline ends. Per the germline V gene, CDR1 is SGHTA and CDR2 is FQGNSA. CDR3 in DNA: TGTGCCAGCAGCTTAACCGGGGATCTGAACTATGGCTACACCTTC. This gives the protein CASSLTGDLNYGYTF.

This chain uses TRBV3-1 (or the pseudogene TRBV3-2) with TRBJ1-3; tentatively, D is TRBD1 (6 bases). V lost 2 bases and J 2 bases, leaving 10 bases between the germline ends. CDR3 size: 15 residues. Germline-derived CDR1 and CDR2 are LGHDT and YNNKEL (reference sequence). CDR3 coding DNA: TGTGCCAGCAGCCAATTACAGGGAGCTGGAAACACCATATATTTT. Its protein is CASSQLQGAGNTIYF.

V is TRBV7-9 and J is TRBJ2-3; 7 bases align to TRBD1. V lost 5 bases to trimming and J lost 4 bases; unmatched junction nucleotides: 6. CDR1 and CDR2 from the germline V gene are SEHNR and FQNEAQ (reference sequence). The CDR3 covers 14 residues. The CDR3 DNA is TGTGCCAGCAGCACCGCAGGGGGAGCAGATACGCAGTATTTT. Its translation: CASSTAGGADTQYF.

The DNA for the CDR3 is TGTGCCAGCAGCTTAGCGGCTAGCGGATACAATGAGCAGTTCTTC. Translated: CASSLAASGYNEQFF. The chain couples TRBV7-9 to TRBJ2-1; the match to TRBD2 covers 7 bases. This CDR3 is 15 amino acids long. Germline V gene lookup returns CDR1 SEHNR and CDR2 FQNEAQ (reference sequence). Trimming cost V 0 bases and J 4 bases; bases outside gene matches: 3.

V and J are TRBV5-1 and TRBJ2-5; no clear D. This CDR3 is 13 amino acids long. V lost 4 bases, J lost 0 bases, and 7 bases lay in between. Germline V CDR1 and CDR2: SGHRS, YFSETQ. CDR3 coding DNA: TGCGCCAGCAGCCCAACTAACCAAGAGACCCAGTACTTC. It specifies CASSPTNQETQYF.

The chain is built from TRBV28 and TRBJ2-5; possibly TRBD1 for D (5 bases). The CDR3 has 15 amino acids. Between the trimmed V and J ends, which lost 6 bases and 8 bases, there was a span of 22 bases. The germline CDR1 and CDR2 sequences are MDHEN and SYDVKM. DNA for the CDR3: TGTGCCAGCAGCGCTTTCCCGGACACCGCGTCCACCCAGTACTTC. Translation gives CASSAFPDTASTQYF.

The V call is TRBV5-4, the J call TRBJ2-1, with a possible D match to TRBD2 (6 bases). From germline, CDR1 is SGHNT and CDR2 YYREEE (reference sequence). This CDR3 has 15 amino acids. Between the trimmed V and J ends, which lost 3 bases and 6 bases, there was a span of 16 bases. The CDR3 region is CASSSPGTGANEQFF. CDR3 bases: TGTGCCAGCAGCTCGCCGGGGACGGGAGCCAATGAGCAGTTCTTC.

The genes are TRBV16 and TRBJ1-5, with a tentative D call TRBD1 (5 bases). V was clipped by 2 bases and J by 2 bases, with 13 bases between them. The CDR3 sequence is 16 residues long. Germline assignment: CDR1 KGHSY and CDR2 FQNENV. CDR3 protein: CASSQLGREGNQPQHF. Here the CDR3 DNA reads TGTGCCAGCAGCCAACTGGGCAGGGAAGGCAATCAGCCCCAGCATTTT.

The genes are TRBV5-6 and TRBJ2-1; the D gene is possibly TRBD1 (6 bases). V shed 3 bases and J shed 1 base, with 14 bases lying between them. This CDR3 is built from 16 residues. The germline gives CDR1 SGHDT, CDR2 YYEEEE. The CDR3 sequence: CASSSSGVRSYNEQFF. For the CDR3, the DNA is TGTGCCAGCAGCTCGTCAGGGGTCAGGTCCTACAATGAGCAGTTCTTC.

This clone was seen only a few times. This chain joins TRBV18 and TRBJ2-1; tentative D call: TRBD1 (6 bases). The CDR3 totals 15 residues. The germline CDR1 and CDR2 sequences are KGHSH and LQKENI. V lost 5 bases to trimming and J lost 2 bases, with 13 bases between them. The chain's CDR3 is CASSTGPATYNEQFF. CDR3 nucleotides: TGTGCCAGCTCAACAGGGCCCGCGACCTACAATGAGCAGTTCTTC.